This TCR beta chain originates from a study of cytomegalovirus exposure and HLA in healthy donors. Across the study: The same platform was used for the roughly 120 validation repertoires as for the 666 first-cohort repertoires, as reported in a later analysis. Study outcomes and limitations: Reportedly, cytomegalovirus status was diagnosed with high sensitivity and specificity. The listing of roughly 160 TCR beta chains classed them as cytomegalovirus-associated. Most TCR sequences were uncommon, yet certain public TCRs appeared in many donors.

Profiled with immunoSEQ multiplex PCR; TCRdb holds only in-frame clones, not every one. The sample yields some 120,000 clones, almost 90% seen once. Worth noting for this clone: What it binds is not known.

Sequenced sample: PBMCs. The source is a man aged 25 to 40 in good health and CMV-seronegative.

The CDR3 coding sequence is TGTGCCAGCAGCTTAGTGGGCGTAGCCGGGGAGCTGTTTTTT. As protein: CASSLVGVAGELFF. This sequence joins TRBV11-2 and TRBJ2-2; D remains ambiguous. The germline gives CDR1 SGHAT, CDR2 FQNNGV. The CDR3 covers 14 residues. Trimming removed 1 base at V and 6 bases at J, with 9 bases between.